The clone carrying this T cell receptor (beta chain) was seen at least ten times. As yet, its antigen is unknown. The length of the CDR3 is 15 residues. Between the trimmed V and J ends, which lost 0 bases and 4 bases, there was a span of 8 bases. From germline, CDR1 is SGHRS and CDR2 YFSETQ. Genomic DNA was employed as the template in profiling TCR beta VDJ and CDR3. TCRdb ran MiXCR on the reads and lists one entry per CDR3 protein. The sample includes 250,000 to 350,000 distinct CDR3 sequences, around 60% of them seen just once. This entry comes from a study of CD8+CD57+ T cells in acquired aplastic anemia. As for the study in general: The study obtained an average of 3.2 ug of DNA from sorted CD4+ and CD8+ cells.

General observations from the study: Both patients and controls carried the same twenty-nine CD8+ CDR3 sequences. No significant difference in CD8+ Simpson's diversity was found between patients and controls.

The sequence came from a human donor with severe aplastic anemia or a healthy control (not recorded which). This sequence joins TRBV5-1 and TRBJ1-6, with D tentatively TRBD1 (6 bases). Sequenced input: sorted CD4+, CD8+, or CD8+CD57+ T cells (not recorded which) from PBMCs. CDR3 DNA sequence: TGCGCCAGCAGCTTGGAAGGGGGATATAATTCACCCCTCCACTTT. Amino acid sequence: CASSLEGGYNSPLHF.